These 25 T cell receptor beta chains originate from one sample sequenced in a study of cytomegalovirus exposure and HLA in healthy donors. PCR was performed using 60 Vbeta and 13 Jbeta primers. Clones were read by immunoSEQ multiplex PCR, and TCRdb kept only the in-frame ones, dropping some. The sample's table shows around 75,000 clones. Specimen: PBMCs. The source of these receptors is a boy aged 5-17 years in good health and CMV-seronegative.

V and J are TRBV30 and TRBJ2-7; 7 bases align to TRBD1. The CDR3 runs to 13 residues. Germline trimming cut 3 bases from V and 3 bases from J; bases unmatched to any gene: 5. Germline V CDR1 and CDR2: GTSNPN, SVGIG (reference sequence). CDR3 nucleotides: TGTGCCTGGAGCGCAGACAGGGTCTACGAGCAGTACTTC. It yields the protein CAWSADRVYEQYF.

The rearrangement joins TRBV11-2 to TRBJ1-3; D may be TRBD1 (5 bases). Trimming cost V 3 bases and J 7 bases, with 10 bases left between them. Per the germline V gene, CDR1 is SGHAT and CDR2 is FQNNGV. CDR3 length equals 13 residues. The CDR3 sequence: CASSFDSPNTIYF. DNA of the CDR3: TGTGCCAGCAGCTTTGACAGTCCGAACACCATATATTTT.

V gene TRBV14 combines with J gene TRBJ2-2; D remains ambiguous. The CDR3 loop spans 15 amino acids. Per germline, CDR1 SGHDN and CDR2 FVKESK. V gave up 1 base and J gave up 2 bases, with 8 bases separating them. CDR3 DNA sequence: TGTGCCAGCAGCCAAGGACACCCAAACACCGGGGAGCTGTTTTTT. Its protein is CASSQGHPNTGELFF.

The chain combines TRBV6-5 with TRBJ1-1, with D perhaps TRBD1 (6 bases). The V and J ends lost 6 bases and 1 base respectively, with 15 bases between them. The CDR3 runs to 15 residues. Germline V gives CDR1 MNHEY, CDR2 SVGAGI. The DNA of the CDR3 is TGTGCCAGCAGCTACCGGACGGGACAGAACACTGAAGCTTTCTTT. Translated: CASSYRTGQNTEAFF.

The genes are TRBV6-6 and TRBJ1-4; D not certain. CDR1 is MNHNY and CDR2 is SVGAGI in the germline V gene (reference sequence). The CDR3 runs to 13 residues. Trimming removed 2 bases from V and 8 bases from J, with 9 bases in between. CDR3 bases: TGTGCCAGCAGTTACCGGGTCCGGGAAAAACTGTTTTTT. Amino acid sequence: CASSYRVREKLFF.

In DNA form, the CDR3 reads TGTGCCAGTAGTCCCATAGGGAGCTCCTACAATGAGCAGTTCTTC. It codes for CASSPIGSSYNEQFF. The J gene is TRBJ2-1, the V gene TRBV19, with D perhaps matching TRBD2 (5 bases). CDR3 length: 15 amino acids. Germline V gene sequence: CDR1 LNHDA, CDR2 SQIVND (reference sequence). V was pared by 5 bases and J by 0 bases, with 11 bases between.

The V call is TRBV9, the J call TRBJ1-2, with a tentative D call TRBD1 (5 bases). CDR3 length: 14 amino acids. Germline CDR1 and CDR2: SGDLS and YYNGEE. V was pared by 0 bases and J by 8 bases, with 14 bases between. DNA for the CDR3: TGTGCCAGCAGCGTAGGGTCAGGGCTTCAAGGCTACACCTTC. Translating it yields CASSVGSGLQGYTF. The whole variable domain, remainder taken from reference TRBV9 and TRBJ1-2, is DSGVTQTPKHLITATGQRVTLRCSPRSGDLSVYWYQQSLDQGLQFLIQYYNGEERAKGNILERFSAQQFPDLHSELNLSSLELGDSALYFCASSVGSGLQGYTFGSGTRLTVV.

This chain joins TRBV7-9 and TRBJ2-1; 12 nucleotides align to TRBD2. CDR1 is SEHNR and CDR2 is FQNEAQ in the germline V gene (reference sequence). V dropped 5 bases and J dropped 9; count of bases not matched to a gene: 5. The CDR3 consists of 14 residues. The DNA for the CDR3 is TGTGCCAGCAGCCCTAGCGGGGGGGCGGGTGAGCAGTTCTTC. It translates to CASSPSGGAGEQFF.

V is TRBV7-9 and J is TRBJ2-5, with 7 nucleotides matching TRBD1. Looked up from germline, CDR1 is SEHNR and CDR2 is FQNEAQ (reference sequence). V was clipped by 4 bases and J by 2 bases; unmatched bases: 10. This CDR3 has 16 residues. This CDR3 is CASSSLRGQPQETQYF. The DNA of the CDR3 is TGTGCCAGCAGCTCCCTCCGGGGACAGCCGCAAGAGACCCAGTACTTC.

Here the CDR3 reads CAWGWPEGGNTEAFF. The CDR3 region has the DNA TGTGCCTGGGGATGGCCGGAGGGAGGGAACACTGAAGCTTTCTTT. The chain is built from TRBV30 and TRBJ1-1, with D hard to call. The germline gives CDR1 GTSNPN, CDR2 SVGIG (reference sequence). The CDR3 runs 15 residues. Trimming shortened V by 5 bases and J by 1 base, and 17 bases separated the two germline ends.

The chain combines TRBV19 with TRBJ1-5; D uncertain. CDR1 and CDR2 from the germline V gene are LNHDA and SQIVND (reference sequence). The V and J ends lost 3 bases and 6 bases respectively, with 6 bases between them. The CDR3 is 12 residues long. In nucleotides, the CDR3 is TGTGCCAGTAGTATTCGGAGTCAGCCCCAGCATTTT. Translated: CASSIRSQPQHF.

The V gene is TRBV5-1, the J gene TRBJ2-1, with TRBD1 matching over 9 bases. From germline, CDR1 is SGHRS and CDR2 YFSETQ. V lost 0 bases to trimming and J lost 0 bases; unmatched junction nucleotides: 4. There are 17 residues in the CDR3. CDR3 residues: CASSLGDREGSYNEQFF. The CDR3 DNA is TGCGCCAGCAGCTTGGGGGACAGGGAGGGCTCCTACAATGAGCAGTTCTTC.

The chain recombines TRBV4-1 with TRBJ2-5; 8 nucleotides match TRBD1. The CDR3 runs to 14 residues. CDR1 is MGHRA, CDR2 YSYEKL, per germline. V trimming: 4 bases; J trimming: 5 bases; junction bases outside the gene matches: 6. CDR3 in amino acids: CASSPTGDRETQYF. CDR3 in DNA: TGCGCCAGCAGCCCTACCGGGGACAGGGAGACCCAGTACTTC.

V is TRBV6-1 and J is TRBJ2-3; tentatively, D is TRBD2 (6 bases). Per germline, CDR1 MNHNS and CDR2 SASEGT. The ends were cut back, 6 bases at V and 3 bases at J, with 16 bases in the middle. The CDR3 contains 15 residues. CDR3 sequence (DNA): TGTGCCAGCAGCGACCGGTTCGGGAGTACAGATACGCAGTATTTT. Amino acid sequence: CASSDRFGSTDTQYF.

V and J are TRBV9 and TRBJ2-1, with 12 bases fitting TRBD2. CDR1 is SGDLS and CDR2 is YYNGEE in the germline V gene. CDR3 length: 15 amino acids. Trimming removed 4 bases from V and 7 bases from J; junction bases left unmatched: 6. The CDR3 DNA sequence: TGTGCCAGCAGCACAGGACTAGCGGGGAGGAATGAGCAGTTCTTC. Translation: CASSTGLAGRNEQFF.

In DNA, the CDR3 is TGTGCCAGCAGCCGACAGGGGAGCTCCTACAATGAGCAGTTCTTC. This sequence encodes CASSRQGSSYNEQFF. The chain is built from TRBV7-8 and TRBJ2-1; 8 bases are a match to TRBD1. V was clipped by 5 bases and J by 0 bases; unmatched bases: 3. This CDR3 comprises 15 residues. In germline, CDR1 is SGHVS, CDR2 FQNEAQ.

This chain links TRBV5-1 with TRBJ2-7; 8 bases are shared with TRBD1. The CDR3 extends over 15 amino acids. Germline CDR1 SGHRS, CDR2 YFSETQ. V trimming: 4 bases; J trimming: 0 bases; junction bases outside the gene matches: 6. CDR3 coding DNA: TGCGCCAGCAGCCCACGACAGGGGAGCTCCTACGAGCAGTACTTC. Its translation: CASSPRQGSSYEQYF.

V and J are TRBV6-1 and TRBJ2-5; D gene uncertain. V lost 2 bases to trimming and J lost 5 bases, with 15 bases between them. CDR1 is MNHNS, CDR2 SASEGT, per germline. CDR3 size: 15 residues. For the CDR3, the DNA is TGTGCCAGCAGTGAAACTGTTAGCTTCGTGGAGACCCAGTACTTC. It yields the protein CASSETVSFVETQYF.

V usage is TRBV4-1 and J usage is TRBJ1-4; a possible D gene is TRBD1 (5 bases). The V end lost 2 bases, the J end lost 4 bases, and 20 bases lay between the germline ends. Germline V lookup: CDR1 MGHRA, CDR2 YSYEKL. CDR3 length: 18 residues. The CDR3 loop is CASSQRTGGTGDNEKLFF. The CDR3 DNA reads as TGCGCCAGCAGCCAAAGAACAGGTGGTACGGGCGATAATGAAAAACTGTTTTTT.

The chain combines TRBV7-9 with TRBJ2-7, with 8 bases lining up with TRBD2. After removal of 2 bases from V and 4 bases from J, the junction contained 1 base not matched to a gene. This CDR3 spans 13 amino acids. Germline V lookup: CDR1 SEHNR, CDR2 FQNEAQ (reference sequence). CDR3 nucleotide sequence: TGTGCCAGCAGCTTATCGGGAGGGTACGAGCAGTACTTC. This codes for CASSLSGGYEQYF.

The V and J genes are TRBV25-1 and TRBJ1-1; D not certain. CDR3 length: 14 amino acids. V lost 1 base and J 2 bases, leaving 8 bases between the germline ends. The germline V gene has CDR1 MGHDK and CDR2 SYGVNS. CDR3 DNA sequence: TGTGCCAGCAGTGAATTTGGTAGTAACACTGAAGCTTTCTTT. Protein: CASSEFGSNTEAFF. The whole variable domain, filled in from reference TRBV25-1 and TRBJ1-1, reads EADIYQTPRYLVIGTGKKITLECSQTMGHDKMYWYQQDPGMELHLIHYSYGVNSTEKGDLSSESTVSRIRTEHFPLTLESARPSHTSQYLCASSEFGSNTEAFFGQGTRLTVV.

CDR3: CASSLSSQDSNQPQHF. The CDR3 DNA is TGTGCCAGCAGCTTATCTAGCCAGGATAGCAATCAGCCCCAGCATTTT. The chain employs TRBV7-2 and TRBJ1-5, with D unresolved. The germline V gene encodes CDR1 SGHTA and CDR2 FQGNSA. The CDR3 runs to 16 residues. Trimming removed 2 bases at V and 0 bases at J, with 11 bases between.

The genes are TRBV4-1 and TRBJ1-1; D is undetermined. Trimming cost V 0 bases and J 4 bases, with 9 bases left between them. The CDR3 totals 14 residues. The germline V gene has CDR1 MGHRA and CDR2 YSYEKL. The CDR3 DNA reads TGCGCCAGCAGCCAAGATGCCGCGGGCACTGAAGCTTTCTTT. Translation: CASSQDAAGTEAFF.

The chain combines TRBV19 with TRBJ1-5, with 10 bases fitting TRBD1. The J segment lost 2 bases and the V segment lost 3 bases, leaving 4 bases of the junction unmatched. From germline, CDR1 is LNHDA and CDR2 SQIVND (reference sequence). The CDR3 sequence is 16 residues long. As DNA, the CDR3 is TGTGCCAGTAGTATTTTGACAGGGGGCGGCAATCAGCCCCAGCATTTT. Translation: CASSILTGGGNQPQHF.

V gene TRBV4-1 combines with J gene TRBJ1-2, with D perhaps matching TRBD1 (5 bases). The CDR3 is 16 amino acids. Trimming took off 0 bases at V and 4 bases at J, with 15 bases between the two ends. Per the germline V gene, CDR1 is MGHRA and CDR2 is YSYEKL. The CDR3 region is CASSQEFGGAGYGYTF. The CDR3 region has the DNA TGCGCCAGCAGCCAAGAATTCGGGGGAGCCGGCTATGGCTACACCTTC.